This TCR beta chain appears in the sequencing data of a study of technical replicates of blood from a handful of donors. V shed 3 bases and J shed 3 bases, with 8 bases lying between them. Germline CDR1 and CDR2: LNHDA and SQIVND (reference sequence). The CDR3 has 13 residues. Method: immunoSEQ multiplex PCR; TCRdb's copy keeps in-frame clones and lacks some. The table has more than 10,000 clones, roughly 77% seen once; the top ten hold roughly 12%. The sequenced sample was PBMCs. The chain joins TRBV19 to TRBJ2-5; weak D call: TRBD1 (5 bases). This TCR derives from a human donor in good health. The CDR3 spells CASSISREETQYF. CDR3 DNA sequence: TGTGCCAGTAGTATTTCCAGGGAAGAGACCCAGTACTTC.